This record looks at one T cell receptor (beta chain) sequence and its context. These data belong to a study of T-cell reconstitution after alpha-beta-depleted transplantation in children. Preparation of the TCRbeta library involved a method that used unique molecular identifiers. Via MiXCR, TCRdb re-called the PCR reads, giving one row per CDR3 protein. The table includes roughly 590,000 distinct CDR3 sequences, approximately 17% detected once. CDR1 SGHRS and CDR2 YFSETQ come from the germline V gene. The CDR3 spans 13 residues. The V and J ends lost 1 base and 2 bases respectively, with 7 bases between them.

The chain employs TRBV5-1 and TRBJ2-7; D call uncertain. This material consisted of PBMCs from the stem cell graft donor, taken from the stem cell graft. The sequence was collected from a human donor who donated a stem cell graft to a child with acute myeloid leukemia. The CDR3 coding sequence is TGCGCCAGCAGCTTGCTGCCTACCTACGAGCAGTACTTC. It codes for CASSLLPTYEQYF.